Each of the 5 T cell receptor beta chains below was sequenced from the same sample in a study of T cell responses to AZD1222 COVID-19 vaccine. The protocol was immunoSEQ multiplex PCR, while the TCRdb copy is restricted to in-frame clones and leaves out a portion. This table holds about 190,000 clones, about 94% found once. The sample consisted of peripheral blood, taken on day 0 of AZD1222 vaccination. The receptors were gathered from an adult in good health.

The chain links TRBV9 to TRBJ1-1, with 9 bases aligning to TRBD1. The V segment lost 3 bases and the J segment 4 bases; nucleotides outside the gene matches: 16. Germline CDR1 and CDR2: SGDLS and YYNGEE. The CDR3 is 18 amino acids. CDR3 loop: CASSAEGGQGLWGTEAFF. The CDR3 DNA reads TGTGCCAGCAGCGCCGAAGGAGGACAGGGGTTGTGGGGCACTGAAGCTTTCTTT. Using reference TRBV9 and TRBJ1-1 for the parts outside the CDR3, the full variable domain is DSGVTQTPKHLITATGQRVTLRCSPRSGDLSVYWYQQSLDQGLQFLIQYYNGEERAKGNILERFSAQQFPDLHSELNLSSLELGDSALYFCASSAEGGQGLWGTEAFFGQGTRLTVV.

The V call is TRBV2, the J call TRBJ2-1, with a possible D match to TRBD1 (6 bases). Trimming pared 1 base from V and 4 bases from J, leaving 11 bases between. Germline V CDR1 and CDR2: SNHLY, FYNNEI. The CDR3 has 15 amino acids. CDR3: CASSEGRGRYNEQFF. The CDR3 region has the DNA TGTGCCAGCAGTGAAGGCAGGGGAAGGTACAATGAGCAGTTCTTC.

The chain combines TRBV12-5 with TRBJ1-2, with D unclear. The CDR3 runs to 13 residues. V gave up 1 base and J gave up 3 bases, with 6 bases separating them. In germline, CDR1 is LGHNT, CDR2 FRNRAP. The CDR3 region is CASGLDGYYGYTF. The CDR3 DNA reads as TGTGCTAGTGGTTTGGATGGCTACTATGGCTACACCTTC.

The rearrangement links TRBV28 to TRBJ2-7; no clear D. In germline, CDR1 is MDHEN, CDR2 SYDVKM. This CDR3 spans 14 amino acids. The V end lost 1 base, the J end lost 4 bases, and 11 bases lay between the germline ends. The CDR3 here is CASSLSLGLYEQYF. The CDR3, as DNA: TGTGCCAGCAGTTTATCCCTTGGGTTGTACGAGCAGTACTTC.

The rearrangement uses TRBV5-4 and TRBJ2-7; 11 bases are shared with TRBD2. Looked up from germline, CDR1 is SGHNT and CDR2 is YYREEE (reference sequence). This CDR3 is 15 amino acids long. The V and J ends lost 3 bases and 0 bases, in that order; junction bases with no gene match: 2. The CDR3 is CASSWGLADSYEQYF. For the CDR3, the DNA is TGTGCCAGCAGCTGGGGACTAGCGGACTCCTACGAGCAGTACTTC.